These 2 T cell receptor beta chains came from one sample sequenced in a study of blood T cells in healthy people across ages. PCR was performed a second time for about 7 to 11 cycles using a sample-barcoded 5' primer and a J-beta primer mix. Via MiXCR, TCRdb re-called the 5' RACE reads, giving one row per CDR3 protein. The sample has roughly 640,000 distinct CDR3 sequences, roughly 31% seen once. The sequenced sample was blood. The receptors were sampled from a woman older than 75 in good health.

This clonotype was seen repeatedly, ten times or more. This chain's CDR3 is CASSHTTGSYEQYF. The CDR3 region has the DNA TGCGCCAGCAGCCATACGACGGGCTCCTACGAGCAGTACTTC. The chain combines TRBV5-1 with TRBJ2-7; D is ambiguous. Between the trimmed V and J ends, which lost 4 bases and 0 bases, there was a span of 11 bases. The germline gives CDR1 SGHRS, CDR2 YFSETQ. The CDR3 runs 14 residues.

For this clonotype: A much larger clone is a single base away; this may be a read error. The chain uses TRBV28 and TRBJ2-7; 8 bases fit TRBD2. The length of the CDR3 is 14 residues. Germline CDR1 MDHEN, CDR2 SYDVKM. J lost 2 bases, V lost 8 bases, and 8 bases had no gene match. CDR3: CASGGDGGAYEQYF. CDR3 nucleotide sequence: TGTGCCAGCGGTGGGGACGGGGGGGCCTACGAGCAGTACTTC.